These 30 T cell receptor beta chains came from one sample sequenced in a study of shared clonotypes between healthy human individuals. The assay was immunoSEQ multiplex PCR, and TCRdb's table has in-frame clones only and misses some. The sample contains roughly 1,100,000 clones, about 75% of which appear only once. The sample was memory CD4+ T cells sorted from blood. This sample's subset: CD45RA-negative fraction. The source is a man between 18 and 35 years old in good health.

The chain links TRBV28 to TRBJ1-1; 7 bases fit TRBD1. The CDR3 is 15 residues long. The germline CDR1 and CDR2 sequences are MDHEN and SYDVKM. Trimming removed 7 bases from V and 3 bases from J; junction bases left unmatched: 11. The CDR3 DNA reads TGTGCCAGCACTCAGGGGGGGGGAACGGACACTGAAGCTTTCTTT. Residues: CASTQGGGTDTEAFF.

The rearrangement links TRBV5-5 to TRBJ1-6; D not certain. Germline V gene data show CDR1 as SGHKS and CDR2 as YYEKEE (reference sequence). The CDR3 totals 13 residues. Trimming took off 4 bases at V and 11 bases at J, with 13 bases between the two ends. The CDR3 coding sequence is TGTGCCAGCAGCCCGGAAGGGTTGGCACCCCTCCACTTT. Translation gives CASSPEGLAPLHF.

This clone was counted a few times. The V call is TRBV30, the J call TRBJ1-1; a possible D gene is TRBD1 (5 bases). This CDR3 has 13 amino acids. Germline V lookup: CDR1 GTSNPN, CDR2 SVGIG (reference sequence). Trimming stripped 2 bases from V and 6 bases from J, with 13 bases between. In nucleotides, the CDR3 is TGTGCCTGGAGTCGAAGGGGAGGGGCTGAAGCTTTCTTT. It translates to CAWSRRGGAEAFF.

Note on this clone: The junction does not match germline at one end; this may be a read error. The rearrangement uses TRBV7-3 and TRBJ2-3; a weak D match, TRBD2 (6 bases). The CDR3 consists of 14 residues. The germline V gene encodes CDR1 SGHTA and CDR2 FQGTGA. The chain's CDR3 is CASSYGPLADTQYF. The CDR3, as DNA: TGTGCCAGCAGCTACGGTCCACTAGCAGACACGCAGTATTTT.

The V gene is TRBV11-2, the J gene TRBJ2-7; the match to TRBD1 covers 7 bases. The V segment lost 5 bases and the J segment 7 bases; nucleotides outside the gene matches: 5. CDR1 SGHAT and CDR2 FQNNGV come from the germline V gene. The CDR3 runs 12 residues. The CDR3 nucleotides are TGTGCCAGCAGCAGATACAGGGGTGAGCAGTACTTC. Translation: CASSRYRGEQYF.

This clone appeared once. The V gene is TRBV7-2, the J gene TRBJ2-2; 7 bases map to TRBD2. Germline V CDR1 and CDR2: SGHTA, FQGNSA. There are 16 residues in the CDR3. The trim removed 0 bases at V and 3 bases at J, leaving 4 bases unmatched. The CDR3: CASSLAAGAHTGELFF. The CDR3 DNA sequence: TGTGCCAGCAGCTTAGCGGCGGGAGCCCACACCGGGGAGCTGTTTTTT.

This clone was observed a single time. This sample also contains other DNA sequences that code for the same CDR3. This chain links TRBV2 with TRBJ2-3, with D tentatively TRBD1 or TRBD2 (5 bases each). The CDR3 has 13 amino acids. V was shortened by 8 bases and J by 0 bases, with 9 bases between the two germline ends. Germline V lookup: CDR1 SNHLY, CDR2 FYNNEI. CDR3 coding DNA: TGTGCCAGCGGGGGTCAGAGCACAGATACGCAGTATTTT. Its protein product is CASGGQSTDTQYF. The full variable domain, its missing parts supplied by reference TRBV2 and TRBJ2-3, is EPEVTQTPSHQVTQMGQEVILRCVPISNHLYFYWYRQILGQKVEFLVSFYNNEISEKSEIFDDQFSVERPDGSNFTLKIRSTKLEDSAMYFCASGGQSTDTQYFGPGTRLTVL.

In this sample, this clone turned up a few times. V gene TRBV11-2 combines with J gene TRBJ1-4; maybe TRBD1 (6 bases). The CDR3 consists of 13 residues. V lost 6 bases to trimming and J lost 8 bases, with 13 bases between them. Germline-derived CDR1 and CDR2 are SGHAT and FQNNGV. This CDR3 is CASRSGVAEKLFF. For the CDR3, the DNA is TGTGCCAGCAGGTCAGGGGTCGCGGAAAAACTGTTTTTT.

This CDR3 reads CASSYGLHTDTQYF. The DNA of the CDR3 is TGTGCCAGCAGTTACGGGCTCCACACAGATACGCAGTATTTT. The genes are TRBV6-5 and TRBJ2-3, with D hard to call. V lost 2 bases to trimming and J lost 2 bases, with 8 bases between them. CDR1 and CDR2 from the germline V gene are MNHEY and SVGAGI. This CDR3 is 14 amino acids long.

The chain has TRBV28 and TRBJ2-7; D is undetermined. Trimming pared 7 bases from V and 2 bases from J, leaving 15 bases between. This CDR3 region has 14 residues. Germline V gene lookup returns CDR1 MDHEN and CDR2 SYDVKM. CDR3 bases: TGTGCCAGCACTAAGGGCAGAGCCACCTACGAGCAGTACTTC. This encodes CASTKGRATYEQYF.

The chain joins TRBV7-2 to TRBJ2-3, with D perhaps matching TRBD1 or TRBD2 (7 bases each). With 3 bases removed from V and 8 bases from J, the gap between germline ends came to 18 bases. The CDR3 spans 15 residues. Germline V CDR1 and CDR2: SGHTA, FQGNSA. The CDR3 reads CASSLDAQGRGTQYF. DNA for the CDR3: TGTGCCAGCAGCTTGGATGCACAGGGGAGGGGTACGCAGTATTTT.

Details on this clone: Since a far larger clone is one base different, this is likely a read error. The chain is built from TRBV5-4 and TRBJ1-6, with 9 positions matching TRBD1. V lost 4 bases and J lost 0; bases outside the gene matches: 5. The germline V gene encodes CDR1 SGHNT and CDR2 YYREEE (reference sequence). This CDR3 is 17 amino acids long. The CDR3 here is CASSTGTGSSYNSPLHF. DNA for the CDR3: TGTGCCAGCAGCACCGGGACAGGGAGCTCCTATAATTCACCCCTCCACTTT.

The chain combines TRBV5-1 with TRBJ2-2; 7 bases fit TRBD1. Trimming cost V 0 bases and J 4 bases; bases outside gene matches: 9. This CDR3 spans 17 amino acids. Germline V lookup: CDR1 SGHRS, CDR2 YFSETQ. The CDR3 bases are TGCGCCAGCAGCTTGGACCTGACAGGGTCGGGCACCGGGGAGCTGTTTTTT. As protein: CASSLDLTGSGTGELFF.

This clone has a single count. Other DNA variants within this sample encode the same CDR3. The CDR3 sequence: CASSLGQVQETQYF. CDR3 sequence (DNA): TGCGCCAGCAGCTTGGGCCAGGTCCAAGAGACCCAGTACTTC. The chain links TRBV5-1 to TRBJ2-5; D gene uncertain. The CDR3 extends over 14 amino acids. Trimming removed 0 bases at V and 1 base at J, with 7 bases between. The V gene's germline CDR1 is SGHRS and CDR2 YFSETQ.

The J gene is TRBJ1-6, the V gene TRBV10-2; 10 positions match TRBD1. This CDR3 is built from 14 residues. Germline V lookup: CDR1 WSHSY, CDR2 SAAADI. With V trimmed by 6 bases and J by 13 bases, 9 bases remained unmatched. The CDR3 spells CASRDPGQGSPLHF. The CDR3 nucleotides are TGCGCCAGCAGAGACCCGGGACAGGGGTCCCCCCTCCACTTT.

The chain uses TRBV18 and TRBJ1-3; D gene unclear. CDR3 length: 16 amino acids. The germline gives CDR1 KGHSH, CDR2 LQKENI. Trimming shortened V by 2 bases and J by 2 bases, and 13 bases separated the two germline ends. In DNA, the CDR3 is TGTGCCAGCTCACCAAATGGAGGATTAGCTGGAAACACCATATATTTT. As protein: CASSPNGGLAGNTIYF. The whole variable domain, remainder taken from reference TRBV18 and TRBJ1-3, is NAGVMQNPRHLVRRRGQEARLRCSPMKGHSHVYWYRQLPEEGLKFMVYLQKENIIDESGMPKERFSAEFPKEGPSILRIQQVVRGDSAAYFCASSPNGGLAGNTIYFGEGSWLTVV.

About this clone itself: Other DNA variants within this sample encode the same CDR3. The chain employs TRBV19 and TRBJ2-1; D is uncertain. V was shortened by 2 bases and J by 10 bases, with 6 bases between the two germline ends. The CDR3 has 11 amino acids. Looked up from germline, CDR1 is LNHDA and CDR2 is SQIVND (reference sequence). The CDR3 sequence: CASSIRSEQFF. The CDR3 DNA follows: TGTGCCAGTAGTATACGCAGCGAGCAGTTCTTC.

The chain recombines TRBV5-4 with TRBJ2-7; 7 positions agree with TRBD2. This CDR3 spans 15 amino acids. Germline trimming cut 3 bases from V and 7 bases from J; bases unmatched to any gene: 13. The germline CDR1 and CDR2 sequences are SGHNT and YYREEE (reference sequence). CDR3 in amino acids: CASSSPVGGTEEQYF. The CDR3 DNA sequence: TGTGCCAGCAGCTCGCCAGTGGGGGGGACGGAGGAGCAGTACTTC. Full variable domain (missing parts from reference TRBV5-4 and TRBJ2-7): ETGVTQSPTHLIKTRGQQVTLRCSSQSGHNTVSWYQQALGQGPQFIFQYYREEENGRGNFPPRFSGLQFPNYSSELNVNALELDDSALYLCASSSPVGGTEEQYFGPGTRLTVT.

This chain connects TRBV6-5 to TRBJ2-3; no definite D call. The CDR3 runs 16 residues. Trimming removed 4 bases at V and 2 bases at J, with 16 bases between. Germline CDR1 reads MNHEY; CDR2 reads SVGAGI. In DNA, the CDR3 is TGTGCCAGCAGTTGTTATTTAGTGGTAGTCACAGATACGCAGTATTTT. The encoded protein is CASSCYLVVVTDTQYF.

This clone was counted many times. The chain joins TRBV7-9 to TRBJ2-7; no clear D gene. The V end lost 2 bases, the J end lost 2 bases, and 25 bases lay between the germline ends. The CDR3 spans 19 residues. Germline loops: CDR1 SEHNR, CDR2 FQNEAQ (reference sequence). CDR3 sequence: CASSLFPVPRSGRPYEQYF. CDR3 coding DNA: TGTGCCAGCAGCTTATTTCCTGTCCCCCGCTCAGGTAGGCCCTACGAGCAGTACTTC.

V and J are TRBV19 and TRBJ1-1; no reliable D call. CDR1 is LNHDA and CDR2 is SQIVND in the germline V gene (reference sequence). The CDR3 length is 13 residues. V lost 3 bases and J 1 base, leaving 6 bases between the germline ends. The DNA of the CDR3 is TGTGCCAGTAGTATGGCGGCGAACACTGAAGCTTTCTTT. It specifies CASSMAANTEAFF.

In this sample, this clone turned up once. The V gene is TRBV27, the J gene TRBJ2-2; D remains ambiguous. Germline lookup yields CDR1 MNHEY and CDR2 SMNVEV (reference sequence). The CDR3 has 13 amino acids. Trimming removed 5 bases at V and 7 bases at J, with 11 bases between. The CDR3 spells CASSLRRGGELFF. As DNA, the CDR3 is TGTGCCAGCAGTCTCCGCCGCGGCGGGGAGCTGTTTTTT.

The sample holds many counts of this clone. This chain links TRBV13 with TRBJ1-3; the D is unclear. V lost 5 bases, J lost 4 bases, and 6 bases lay in between. Germline V gene data show CDR1 as PRHDT and CDR2 as FYEKMQ (reference sequence). The CDR3 consists of 12 residues. This chain's CDR3 is CASSDQGNTIYF. CDR3 bases: TGTGCCAGCAGCGATCAGGGAAACACCATATATTTT.

The chain recombines TRBV2 with TRBJ2-7, with D perhaps TRBD1 (5 bases). The CDR3 contains 14 residues. Trimming took off 6 bases at V and 4 bases at J, with 16 bases between the two ends. Germline lookup yields CDR1 SNHLY and CDR2 FYNNEI. The CDR3 DNA sequence: TGTGCCAGCAGCCGTAACAGGTATAGTTACGAGCAGTACTTC. Its protein is CASSRNRYSYEQYF.

This clone was detected only once. The chain recombines TRBV2 with TRBJ2-2; tentatively, D is TRBD1 (5 bases). This CDR3 is built from 15 residues. The germline V and J ends were trimmed by 8 bases and 5 bases, with 18 bases remaining between them. In germline, CDR1 is SNHLY, CDR2 FYNNEI. This chain's CDR3 is CASSVQSGITGELFF. DNA of the CDR3: TGTGCCAGCTCGGTTCAATCAGGGATAACCGGGGAGCTGTTTTTT.

The chain couples TRBV10-3 to TRBJ1-6, with D possibly being TRBD1 (6 bases). Per germline, CDR1 ENHRY and CDR2 SYGVKD. Trimming removed 10 bases at V and 5 bases at J, with 9 bases between. The CDR3 sequence is 12 residues long. The CDR3 DNA is TGTGCCACCCGGGACAATAATTCACCCCTCCACTTT. Encoded protein: CATRDNNSPLHF.

J is TRBJ1-5 and V is TRBV30; D not resolved. The CDR3 totals 13 residues. Trimming removed 3 bases at V and 3 bases at J, with 9 bases between. Germline assignment: CDR1 GTSNPN and CDR2 SVGIG (reference sequence). The CDR3 loop is CAWSRDHNQPQHF. As DNA, the CDR3 is TGTGCCTGGAGCCGAGACCACAATCAGCCCCAGCATTTT.

V and J are TRBV6-4 and TRBJ2-5; 7 nucleotides line up with TRBD2. The CDR3 sequence is 12 residues long. The V gene's germline CDR1 is MRHNA and CDR2 SNTAGT. The trim removed 2 bases at V and 14 bases at J, leaving 8 bases unmatched. The CDR3 loop reads CASSDPKGRGYF. The CDR3 region has the DNA TGTGCCAGCAGTGACCCGAAGGGGAGGGGATACTTC.

CDR3 residues: CASSATSGHYNEQFF. CDR3 sequence (DNA): TGTGCCAGCAGTGCTACTAGCGGCCACTACAATGAGCAGTTCTTC. This chain connects TRBV2 to TRBJ2-1; 8 positions agree with TRBD2. The CDR3 runs to 15 residues. The germline V gene has CDR1 SNHLY and CDR2 FYNNEI. V was pared by 4 bases and J by 3 bases, with 5 bases of the junction left unmatched.

The chain combines TRBV5-6 with TRBJ2-7; perhaps D is TRBD1 or TRBD2 (5 bases each). V was pared by 2 bases and J by 5 bases, with 8 bases between. Germline V gives CDR1 SGHDT, CDR2 YYEEEE. This CDR3 comprises 12 residues. The CDR3 is CASSFRGNEQYF. CDR3 nucleotides: TGTGCCAGCAGCTTTCGGGGCAACGAGCAGTACTTC.